The 25 T cell receptor beta chains given below trace back to one sample, sequenced in a study of cytomegalovirus exposure and HLA in healthy donors. Primers for the PCR totalled 60 Vbeta and 13 Jbeta. Method: immunoSEQ multiplex PCR; TCRdb's copy keeps in-frame clones and lacks some. There are around 190,000 clones in the sample; around 75% occur only once, and about 3.1% lies in the top ten. The sequenced material came from PBMCs. The receptors stem from a female donor in good health and CMV-seronegative.

This clone was recorded once. The rearrangement links TRBV5-1 to TRBJ2-5, with D perhaps TRBD1 (6 bases). The J call may be wrong; the DNA end is better matched by TRBJ2-7. CDR3 length equals 15 residues. Germline-derived CDR1 and CDR2 are SGHRS and YFSETQ. CDR3: CASSLSQGLSYEQYF. The CDR3 region has the DNA TGCGCCAGCAGCTTGAGTCAGGGGCTTTCCTACGAGCAGTACTTC.

The chain uses TRBV28 and TRBJ1-4; possible D gene TRBD1, 6 bases. The length of the CDR3 is 14 residues. Germline V gives CDR1 MDHEN, CDR2 SYDVKM. V lost 9 bases and J lost 5, with 16 bases in between. The CDR3 is CASLGAGANEKLFF. The CDR3 DNA reads TGTGCCAGTCTTGGGGCAGGGGCCAATGAAAAACTGTTTTTT.

CDR3 loop: CATSTGQGYEQYF. The CDR3 nucleotides read TGTGCCACCAGCACGGGACAGGGCTACGAGCAGTACTTC. This sequence joins TRBV15 and TRBJ2-7, with 9 bases lining up with TRBD1. Trimming cost V 4 bases and J 3 bases; bases outside gene matches: 1. The CDR3 totals 13 residues. CDR1 and CDR2 from the germline V gene are LNHNV and YYDKDF (reference sequence).

The V and J genes are TRBV5-4 and TRBJ1-2, with D unclear. Between the trimmed V and J ends, which lost 4 bases and 4 bases, there was a span of 17 bases. Germline-derived CDR1 and CDR2 are SGHNT and YYREEE (reference sequence). This CDR3 contains 15 residues. The CDR3 bases are TGTGCCAGCAGCCTCGAGCAGCGGGGTGCCTATGGCTACACCTTC. Residues: CASSLEQRGAYGYTF.

The chain combines TRBV7-3 with TRBJ1-6, with TRBD1 matching 7 bases. V lost 5 bases, J lost 6 bases, and 7 bases stayed unmatched. In germline, CDR1 is SGHTA, CDR2 FQGTGA. The CDR3 sequence is 15 residues long. Written as DNA, the CDR3 is TGTGCCAGCAGCGCATTCGGGACAGCTAATTCACCCCTCCACTTT. Protein: CASSAFGTANSPLHF.

V usage is TRBV28 and J usage is TRBJ1-5; D uncertain. Trimming took 5 bases from V and 0 from J, leaving 11 bases between them. Per the germline V gene, CDR1 is MDHEN and CDR2 is SYDVKM. This CDR3 spans 15 amino acids. The CDR3 DNA sequence: TGTGCCAGCAGTAGAGGCGGCTATAGCAATCAGCCCCAGCATTTT. This gives the protein CASSRGGYSNQPQHF.

This sequence joins TRBV19 and TRBJ1-5; TRBD1 agrees at 10 bases. The CDR3 length is 16 residues. Looked up from germline, CDR1 is LNHDA and CDR2 is SQIVND (reference sequence). V shed 3 bases, J shed 4 bases, and the junction held 6 bases outside the gene matches. CDR3 DNA: TGTGCCAGTAGTATCTGGGGACAGGGGAGAAATCAGCCCCAGCATTTT. It encodes CASSIWGQGRNQPQHF.

V is TRBV12-5 and J is TRBJ2-3, with TRBD2 identical over 8 bases. CDR3 size: 15 residues. CDR1 and CDR2 from the germline V gene are LGHNT and FRNRAP. J gave up 5 bases and V 1 base, and 5 bases lay outside the gene matches. CDR3 protein: CASGLGGGSRDTQYF. The CDR3 DNA is TGTGCTAGTGGTTTGGGCGGGGGGAGTAGAGATACGCAGTATTTT.

The chain combines TRBV11-3 with TRBJ2-3; TRBD2 matches at 9 bases. This CDR3 spans 19 amino acids. Germline V gene lookup returns CDR1 SGHNT and CDR2 YENEEA. Trimming cost V 3 bases and J 2 bases; bases outside gene matches: 15. CDR3 loop: CASSFGSGGFPNNTDTQYF. CDR3 bases: TGTGCCAGCAGCTTTGGGAGCGGGGGGTTCCCCAACAACACAGATACGCAGTATTTT.

The chain recombines TRBV4-2 with TRBJ2-1; 13 bases align to TRBD2. Germline V gene lookup returns CDR1 LGHNA and CDR2 YNFKEQ. This CDR3 contains 17 residues. The trim removed 1 base at V and 8 bases at J, leaving 8 bases unmatched. The CDR3: CASSQAELAGGVDEQFF. The CDR3 DNA reads TGTGCCAGCAGCCAAGCTGAACTAGCGGGGGGGGTAGATGAGCAGTTCTTC.

The V and J genes are TRBV5-1 and TRBJ2-3, with D possibly TRBD2 on 6 matching bases. CDR1 SGHRS and CDR2 YFSETQ come from the germline V gene. The length of the CDR3 is 13 residues. With 4 bases removed from V and 6 bases from J, the gap between germline ends came to 12 bases. CDR3 residues: CASSPGGSDTQYF. Written as DNA, the CDR3 is TGCGCCAGCAGCCCCGGGGGATCGGATACGCAGTATTTT. The complete variable domain, with remaining parts taken from reference TRBV5-1 and TRBJ2-3, reads KAGVTQTPRYLIKTRGQQVTLSCSPISGHRSVSWYQQTPGQGLQFLFEYFSETQRNKGNFPGRFSGRQFSNSRSEMNVSTLELGDSALYLCASSPGGSDTQYFGPGTRLTVL.

The V gene is TRBV10-3, the J gene TRBJ2-7; TRBD2 matches 9 bases. J gave up 9 bases and V 8 bases, and 17 bases lay outside the gene matches. Germline V gene lookup returns CDR1 ENHRY and CDR2 SYGVKD. This CDR3 is 15 amino acids long. The CDR3 loop reads CAIEADQYASGMQYF. The CDR3 DNA reads as TGTGCCATCGAAGCCGACCAATACGCTAGCGGGATGCAGTACTTC.

In DNA form, the CDR3 reads TGTGCCAGCAGCTTAGCTTCTTCGGGAACCCAGTACTTC. It translates to CASSLASSGTQYF. The rearrangement links TRBV7-3 to TRBJ2-5; a possible D gene is TRBD2 (5 bases). Germline CDR1 reads SGHTA; CDR2 reads FQGTGA. Trimming removed 2 bases at V and 8 bases at J, with 12 bases between. This CDR3 comprises 13 residues. The full variable domain, in which reference TRBV7-3 and TRBJ2-5 provide the parts outside the CDR3, is GAGVSQTPSNKVTEKGKYVELRCDPISGHTALYWYRQSLGQGPEFLIYFQGTGAADDSGLPNDRFFAVRPEGSVSTLKIQRTERGDSAVYLCASSLASSGTQYFGPGTRLLVL.

This clone was observed a few times. This chain joins TRBV4-1 and TRBJ2-3, with D unclear. The CDR3 is made up of 15 amino acids. CDR1 is MGHRA, CDR2 YSYEKL, per germline. The V end was cut by 0 bases, the J end by 3 bases, with 10 bases between. In nucleotides, the CDR3 is TGCGCCAGCAGCCAAGATCCCCCCGGGACAGATACGCAGTATTTT. This codes for CASSQDPPGTDTQYF.

This sequence joins TRBV7-9 and TRBJ2-1; 8 bases align to TRBD2. The J segment lost 9 bases and the V segment lost 3 bases, leaving 13 bases of the junction unmatched. Germline CDR1 and CDR2: SEHNR and FQNEAQ (reference sequence). The CDR3 sequence is 16 residues long. CDR3 in amino acids: CASSFKQAGAPGEQFF. The CDR3 DNA sequence: TGTGCCAGCAGCTTTAAACAAGCGGGAGCGCCGGGTGAGCAGTTCTTC.

V usage is TRBV4-2 and J usage is TRBJ2-2; D is unresolved. Germline values: CDR1 LGHNA, CDR2 YNFKEQ. Trimming pared 1 base from V and 6 bases from J, leaving 3 bases between. The CDR3 spans 12 residues. The CDR3 bases are TGTGCCAGCAGCCAAGTCGCCGGGGAGCTGTTTTTT. As protein: CASSQVAGELFF.

This chain connects TRBV10-2 to TRBJ1-1; no reliable D call. Germline lookup yields CDR1 WSHSY and CDR2 SAAADI. V lost 6 bases to trimming and J lost 8 bases, with 13 bases between them. There are 12 residues in the CDR3. CDR3 nucleotide sequence: TGCGCCAGCAGAGAGGGCCTCACAGAAGCTTTCTTT. Amino acids: CASREGLTEAFF.

This rearrangement joins TRBV11-2 to TRBJ1-2; a possible D gene is TRBD1 (5 bases). Per the germline V gene, CDR1 is SGHAT and CDR2 is FQNNGV. The CDR3 has 15 residues. V lost 5 bases and J 4 bases, leaving 17 bases between the germline ends. The CDR3 region has the DNA TGTGCCAGCAGCCCCCCCTCGACAGCGTCCTATGGCTACACCTTC. Translation gives CASSPPSTASYGYTF.

The chain links TRBV7-8 to TRBJ2-2; no clear D. Germline V CDR1 and CDR2: SGHVS, FQNEAQ. The CDR3 has 15 amino acids. Trimming left V 1 base short and J 6 bases short, with 12 bases between. The chain's CDR3 is CASSLGQVAPGELFF. In nucleotides, the CDR3 is TGTGCCAGCAGCTTAGGGCAGGTTGCTCCCGGGGAGCTGTTTTTT.

This clone was seen a few times. The J gene is TRBJ1-1, the V gene TRBV28, with D tentatively TRBD1 (5 bases). The CDR3 runs to 14 residues. The V end lost 3 bases, the J end lost 9 bases, and 17 bases lay between the germline ends. Per the germline V gene, CDR1 is MDHEN and CDR2 is SYDVKM. The chain's CDR3 is CASSFGRDSRKAFF. The CDR3 DNA is TGTGCCAGCAGTTTTGGCAGGGATAGTCGAAAAGCTTTCTTT.

This chain links TRBV15 with TRBJ2-5; 7 bases align to TRBD1. The length of the CDR3 is 15 residues. Looked up from germline, CDR1 is LNHNV and CDR2 is YYDKDF (reference sequence). V shed 1 base and J 4 bases; nucleotides not matched to a gene: 6. DNA of the CDR3: TGTGCCACCAGCAGAGTTCGACAGGGATCAGAGACCCAGTACTTC. Its protein product is CATSRVRQGSETQYF.

This clone was seen once. At the DNA level, this CDR3 is encoded by other sequences in the same sample as well. The chain carries TRBV28 and TRBJ2-2, with a possible D match to TRBD2 (5 bases). Trimming took off 2 bases at V and 4 bases at J, with 5 bases between the two ends. Germline lookup yields CDR1 MDHEN and CDR2 SYDVKM. This CDR3 spans 13 amino acids. The CDR3 region has the DNA TGTGCCAGCAGTTTAGAGGGCACCGGGGAGCTGTTTTTT. Encoded protein: CASSLEGTGELFF.

This chain links TRBV7-9 with TRBJ2-3; no reliable D call. The germline V and J ends were trimmed by 3 bases and 3 bases, with 7 bases remaining between them. The CDR3 extends over 13 amino acids. Germline lookup yields CDR1 SEHNR and CDR2 FQNEAQ (reference sequence). CDR3 nucleotide sequence: TGTGCCAGCAGCTTGGTGACTACAGATACGCAGTATTTT. This codes for CASSLVTTDTQYF.

This chain connects TRBV7-2 to TRBJ2-5, with 9 bases identical to TRBD2. The J call is doubtful: the DNA matches TRBJ2-7 better. CDR1 and CDR2 (germline): SGHTA, FQGNSA. This CDR3 has 15 residues. For the CDR3, the DNA is TGTGCCAGCAGCTTAGGACTAGCGGTCTCCTACGAGCAGTACTTC. Its translation: CASSLGLAVSYEQYF.

The chain has TRBV11-3 and TRBJ2-5; 8 bases are shared with TRBD1. The CDR3 has 15 residues. CDR1 is SGHNT and CDR2 is YENEEA in the germline V gene. The V and J ends lost 5 bases and 5 bases, in that order; junction bases with no gene match: 10. The CDR3: CASSDGTGSGETQYF. The CDR3 nucleotides are TGTGCCAGCAGCGATGGGACAGGCAGTGGGGAGACCCAGTACTTC.